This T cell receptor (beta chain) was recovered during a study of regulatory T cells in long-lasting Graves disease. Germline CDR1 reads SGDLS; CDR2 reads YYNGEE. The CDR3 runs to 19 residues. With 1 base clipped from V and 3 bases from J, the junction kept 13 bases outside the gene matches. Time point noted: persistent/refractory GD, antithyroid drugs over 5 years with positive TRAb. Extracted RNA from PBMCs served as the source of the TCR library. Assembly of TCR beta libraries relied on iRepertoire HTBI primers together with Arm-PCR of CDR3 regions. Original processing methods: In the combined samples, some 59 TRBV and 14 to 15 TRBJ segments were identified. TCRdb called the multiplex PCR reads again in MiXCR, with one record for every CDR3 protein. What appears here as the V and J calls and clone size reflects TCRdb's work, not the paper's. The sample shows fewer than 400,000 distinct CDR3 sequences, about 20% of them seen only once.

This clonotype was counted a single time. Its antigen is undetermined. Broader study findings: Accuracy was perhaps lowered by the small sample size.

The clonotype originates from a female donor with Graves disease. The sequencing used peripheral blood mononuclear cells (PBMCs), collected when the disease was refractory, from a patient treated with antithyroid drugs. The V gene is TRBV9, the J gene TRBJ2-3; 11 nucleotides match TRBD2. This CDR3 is CASSVFEISGTSGTDTQYF. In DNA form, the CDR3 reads TGTGCCAGCAGCGTATTCGAAATCTCCGGGACTAGCGGAACAGATACGCAGTATTTT.